A selection of T cell receptor beta chains follows, all from one sample in a study of blood T cell repertoires in COVID-19. The protocol was immunoSEQ multiplex PCR, while the TCRdb copy is restricted to in-frame clones and leaves out a portion. Of under 300,000 clones detected, approximately 85% appear once; the ten largest clones hold 9.5% to 11%. The sample taken for sequencing was peripheral blood. Receptor source: a woman in her 70s with acute or convalescent COVID-19. The CDR3 runs from the conserved cysteine through the conserved F or W. The D gene is left open where the match is weak. Rows may omit the clone size; those that give it use once, few, many or a size class.

TRBJ2-4,TRBV29-1,once,TRBD2,CSVLISGRNIQYF,TGCAGCGTTCTTATATCCGGGAGGAACATTCAGTACTTC
TRBJ2-1,TRBV3-1/TRBV3-2,NA,NA,CASSQDRYEQFF,TGTGCCAGCAGCCAAGATCGTTATGAGCAGTTCTTC
TRBJ2-7,TRBV20-1,NA,TRBD1,CSASSYQARTGAKSGEQYF,TGCAGTGCTAGTTCTTATCAGGCCCGTACAGGGGCCAAATCAGGGGAGCAGTACTTC
TRBJ1-2,TRBV15,NA,NA,CATSRDRWAAANYGYTF,TGTGCCACCAGCAGAGATCGCTGGGCAGCAGCTAACTATGGCTACACCTTC
TRBJ1-1,TRBV6-5,NA,NA,CASSPWTGTEAFF,TGTGCCAGCAGTCCCTGGACTGGGACTGAAGCTTTCTTT
TRBJ1-2,TRBV18,NA,NA,CASSPGLNYGYTF,TGTGCCAGCTCCCCCGGACTGAACTATGGCTACACCTTC
TRBJ2-1,TRBV6-5,NA,TRBD1,CASSDQGAGGEQFF,TGTGCCAGCAGCGACCAGGGGGCCGGGGGCGAGCAGTTCTTC
TRBJ2-5,TRBV5-1,NA,NA,CASSLVSPGEETQYF,TGCGCCAGCAGCTTGGTCTCGCCAGGGGAAGAGACCCAGTACTTC
TRBJ2-5,TRBV9,NA,NA,CASSLQGGEWETQYF,TGTGCCAGCAGCCTCCAAGGTGGGGAGTGGGAGACCCAGTACTTC
TRBJ1-6,TRBV30,NA,NA,CAWTSTMVTLHF,TGTGCCTGGACCTCGACTATGGTCACCCTCCACTTT
TRBJ1-4,TRBV10-3,NA,NA,CAISEASSEKLFF,TGTGCCATCAGTGAGGCGTCTAGTGAAAAACTGTTTTTT
TRBJ2-1,TRBV10-1,NA,TRBD2,CASGPGLAGGRVEQFF,TGCGCCAGCGGCCCAGGACTAGCGGGGGGCCGGGTTGAGCAGTTCTTC
TRBJ2-5,TRBV12-3/TRBV12-4,NA,NA,CASSPGSPGTQYF,TGTGCCAGCAGTCCGGGGAGCCCCGGGACCCAGTACTTC
TRBJ1-5,TRBV2,NA,TRBD1,CASSGQGGNQPQHF,TGTGCCAGCAGCGGACAGGGGGGTAACCAGCCCCAGCATTTT
TRBJ1-2,TRBV5-6,NA,NA,CASSLRDGYTF,TGTGCCAGCAGCCTCAGGGATGGCTACACCTTC
TRBJ2-1,TRBV5-1,NA,NA,CASSLVTGEGDREQFF,TGCGCCAGCAGCTTGGTGACAGGGGAGGGGGACCGTGAGCAGTTCTTC
TRBJ1-1,TRBV3-1/TRBV3-2,NA,NA,CASSHLNTEAFF,TGTGCCAGCAGCCACCTTAACACTGAAGCTTTCTTT